Shown below are 32 T cell receptor beta chains from a single sample sequenced in a study of blood T cell repertoires in COVID-19. The protocol was immunoSEQ multiplex PCR, while the TCRdb copy is restricted to in-frame clones and leaves out a portion. Seen here are around 460,000 clones, 70% to 90% observed once, and the top ten hold 0.8% to 1%. Sequenced input: peripheral blood. The receptors here all came from a man in his late teens or twenties with COVID-19, enrolled during active disease.

The chain joins TRBV13 to TRBJ2-4, with 13 bases identical to TRBD2. CDR3 size: 16 residues. Germline CDR1 reads PRHDT; CDR2 reads FYEKMQ (reference sequence). The junction had 10 bases not matched to a gene; V was cut back by 5 bases and J by 9 bases. DNA for the CDR3: TGTGCCAGCAGCCTAAGGACTAGCGGGAGTTTAGGCATTCAGTACTTC. This gives the protein CASSLRTSGSLGIQYF. Variable domain in full (rest from reference TRBV13 and TRBJ2-4): AAGVIQSPRHLIKEKRETATLKCYPIPRHDTVYWYQQGPGQDPQFLISFYEKMQSDKGSIPDRFSAQQFSDYHSELNMSSLELGDSALYFCASSLRTSGSLGIQYFGAGTRLSVL.

This sequence joins TRBV5-8 and TRBJ1-2; no reliable D call. V lost 0 bases to trimming and J lost 4 bases, with 10 bases between them. In germline, CDR1 is SGHTS, CDR2 YDEGEE. The CDR3 loop spans 14 amino acids. DNA of the CDR3: TGTGCCAGCAGCTTGGGAGGCTCCCTCTATGGCTACACCTTC. Protein product: CASSLGGSLYGYTF.

This rearrangement joins TRBV19 to TRBJ2-1; D perhaps matches TRBD1 (5 bases). Trimming removed 2 bases at V and 6 bases at J, with 11 bases between. The CDR3 has 14 amino acids. Germline assignment: CDR1 LNHDA and CDR2 SQIVND (reference sequence). The CDR3 protein is CASSISNRPNEQFF. The CDR3, as DNA: TGTGCCAGTAGTATAAGTAACAGGCCCAATGAGCAGTTCTTC.

The gene calls are TRBV18 and TRBJ2-7, with D perhaps TRBD1 (7 bases). This CDR3 is built from 16 residues. V was cut by 6 bases and J by 2 bases, with 20 bases left in between. Germline V gene data show CDR1 as KGHSH and CDR2 as LQKENI. The CDR3: CASSSSGQGGPYEQYF. For the CDR3, the DNA is TGTGCCAGCTCTTCCTCTGGGCAGGGGGGCCCCTACGAGCAGTACTTC.

The J gene is TRBJ2-7, the V gene TRBV9; TRBD2 might be the D (6 bases). Per germline, CDR1 SGDLS and CDR2 YYNGEE. The length of the CDR3 is 14 residues. V lost 4 bases and J lost 6, with 17 bases in between. The CDR3 protein is CASSSPGTLSEQYF. Here the CDR3 DNA reads TGTGCCAGCAGCTCGCCCGGGACTCTCAGCGAGCAGTACTTC. The variable domain in full, completed from reference TRBV9 and TRBJ2-7, reads DSGVTQTPKHLITATGQRVTLRCSPRSGDLSVYWYQQSLDQGLQFLIQYYNGEERAKGNILERFSAQQFPDLHSELNLSSLELGDSALYFCASSSPGTLSEQYFGPGTRLTVT.

This rearrangement joins TRBV4-2 to TRBJ2-3, with a weak D call TRBD2 (6 bases). V shed 0 bases and J shed 6 bases, with 13 bases lying between them. Germline assignment: CDR1 LGHNA and CDR2 YNFKEQ. The CDR3 runs 15 residues. The CDR3: CASSQELRGKDTQYF. The CDR3, as DNA: TGTGCCAGCAGCCAAGAATTGCGGGGCAAGGATACGCAGTATTTT.

The rearrangement links TRBV5-6 to TRBJ2-1; D is unresolved. The V end lost 1 base, the J end lost 1 base, and 9 bases lay between the germline ends. Germline CDR1 is SGHDT and CDR2 is YYEEEE. There are 15 residues in the CDR3. CDR3 in amino acids: CASSLLADSYNEQFF. The CDR3, as DNA: TGTGCCAGCAGCTTGTTGGCGGATTCCTACAATGAGCAGTTCTTC.

This chain connects TRBV15 to TRBJ2-7; no firm D call. The V and J ends lost 0 bases and 2 bases respectively, with 8 bases between them. This CDR3 region has 14 residues. Per the germline V gene, CDR1 is LNHNV and CDR2 is YYDKDF (reference sequence). The chain's CDR3 is CATSRDPGTYEQYF. The DNA for the CDR3 is TGTGCCACCAGCAGAGATCCGGGTACCTACGAGCAGTACTTC. The full variable domain, its missing parts supplied by reference TRBV15 and TRBJ2-7, is DAMVIQNPRYQVTQFGKPVTLSCSQTLNHNVMYWYQQKSSQAPKLLFHYYDKDFNNEADTPDNFQSRRPNTSFCFLDIRSPGLGDTAMYLCATSRDPGTYEQYFGPGTRLTVT.

This chain links TRBV5-1 with TRBJ2-1, with 9 bases that match TRBD1. This CDR3 contains 15 residues. J was trimmed by 6 bases and V by 4 bases; bases with no gene match: 8. From germline, CDR1 is SGHRS and CDR2 YFSETQ. The DNA of the CDR3 is TGCGCCAGCAGCAACGGACAGGGGTTTATCAATGAGCAGTTCTTC. Amino acids: CASSNGQGFINEQFF.

This clone was counted a single time. One end of the junction does not line up with germline, which may come from a read error. DNA for the CDR3: TGCGCCAGCAGCTTCGGGAACGCTGAAGCTTTCTTT. Protein: CASSFGNAEAFF. V is TRBV5-1 and J is TRBJ1-1; D call uncertain. The CDR3 covers 12 residues. CDR1 is SGHRS and CDR2 is YFSETQ in the germline V gene.

This chain links TRBV29-1 with TRBJ2-1, with 8 bases aligning to TRBD2. CDR3 length equals 13 residues. The V gene's germline CDR1 is SQVTM and CDR2 ANQGSEA. Losses at the gene ends were 6 bases for V and 6 bases for J; bases not matched to a gene: 7. Here the CDR3 reads CSVMRGVGNEQFF. The CDR3 nucleotides read TGCAGCGTCATGCGGGGGGTCGGCAATGAGCAGTTCTTC.

V and J are TRBV5-1 and TRBJ2-2, with D possibly matching TRBD2 (6 bases). The CDR3 extends over 15 amino acids. V gave up 4 bases and J gave up 3 bases, with 13 bases separating them. The germline gives CDR1 SGHRS, CDR2 YFSETQ. The CDR3 loop reads CASSNTGVDTGELFF. DNA for the CDR3: TGCGCCAGCAGCAACACGGGGGTAGACACCGGGGAGCTGTTTTTT.

CDR3 sequence (DNA): TGTGCCAGCAGTTACTCGACAGGGGGAGTTGGTGAGCAGTACTTC. Amino acid sequence: CASSYSTGGVGEQYF. V is TRBV6-6 and J is TRBJ2-7; the match to TRBD1 covers 9 bases. The CDR3 totals 15 residues. The germline V gene has CDR1 MNHNY and CDR2 SVGAGI (reference sequence). V dropped 0 bases and J dropped 7; count of bases not matched to a gene: 7.

V gene TRBV25-1 combines with J gene TRBJ1-2; D ambiguous. The germline V and J ends were trimmed by 3 bases and 4 bases, with 6 bases remaining between them. The germline gives CDR1 MGHDK, CDR2 SYGVNS. CDR3 size: 12 residues. The CDR3 region is CASSEPGYGYTF. The CDR3 DNA sequence: TGTGCCAGCAGTGAGCCCGGCTATGGCTACACCTTC.

The gene calls are TRBV7-9 and TRBJ1-1; 8 bases are a match to TRBD1. Unmatched junction bases numbered 9, after V lost 5 bases and J lost 1 base. The germline V gene has CDR1 SEHNR and CDR2 FQNEAQ (reference sequence). The CDR3 consists of 16 residues. This CDR3 reads CASSHVTGGWNTEAFF. In DNA form, the CDR3 reads TGTGCCAGCAGCCACGTAACAGGGGGATGGAACACTGAAGCTTTCTTT.

This chain links TRBV3-1 (or the pseudogene TRBV3-2) with TRBJ1-6; D might be TRBD1 (5 bases). Germline-derived CDR1 and CDR2 are LGHDT and YNNKEL (reference sequence). CDR3 length: 16 residues. Trimming stripped 4 bases from V and 8 bases from J, with 18 bases between. The CDR3 coding sequence is TGTGCCAGCAGCCTACAGGCCCGGATTGGTGATTCACCCCTCCACTTT. This sequence encodes CASSLQARIGDSPLHF.

The rearrangement links TRBV5-1 to TRBJ2-1; D perhaps matches TRBD2 (5 bases). Germline assignment: CDR1 SGHRS and CDR2 YFSETQ. The CDR3 is made up of 15 amino acids. V was clipped by 0 bases and J by 5 bases, with 12 bases between them. CDR3 loop: CASSLAADFNNEQFF. The CDR3 DNA sequence: TGCGCCAGCAGCTTGGCCGCGGACTTCAACAATGAGCAGTTCTTC.

This sequence joins TRBV29-1 and TRBJ2-7, with 8 bases aligning to TRBD1. Trimming removed 6 bases from V and 5 bases from J; junction bases left unmatched: 15. Germline V CDR1 and CDR2: SQVTM, ANQGSEA. The CDR3 runs to 15 residues. The CDR3 spells CSVRVRAGGADEQYF. For the CDR3, the DNA is TGCAGCGTGAGGGTCCGGGCAGGGGGCGCGGACGAGCAGTACTTC.

The V call is TRBV6-6, the J call TRBJ1-1, with TRBD1 matching over 8 bases. CDR3 length equals 16 residues. V shed 7 bases, J shed 0 bases, and the junction held 10 bases outside the gene matches. CDR1 MNHNY and CDR2 SVGAGI come from the germline V gene (reference sequence). The CDR3 sequence: CASTSGRTGLNTEAFF. CDR3 sequence (DNA): TGTGCCAGCACTAGTGGACGGACAGGGCTGAACACTGAAGCTTTCTTT.

V is TRBV10-2 and J is TRBJ2-3; perhaps D is TRBD1 or TRBD2 (7 bases each). With 10 bases removed from V and 9 bases from J, the gap between germline ends came to 23 bases. From germline, CDR1 is WSHSY and CDR2 SAAADI. This CDR3 comprises 14 residues. The CDR3 DNA follows: TGCGCCACCAGGGGGAGCGGGGTTAAAGACACGCAGTATTTT. Translating it yields CATRGSGVKDTQYF.

The CDR3 DNA follows: TGTGCCAGCCCTATAGCGGGAGCGGATACGCAGTATTTT. It specifies CASPIAGADTQYF. The chain couples TRBV5-8 to TRBJ2-3; 9 bases match TRBD2. Unmatched junction bases numbered 6, after V lost 7 bases and J lost 6 bases. Germline V gene sequence: CDR1 SGHTS, CDR2 YDEGEE. The CDR3 runs to 13 residues.

The CDR3 region has the DNA TGTGCCAGCAGCCAAGATCCTTCACAGGGCCGCTCCGAGCAGTACTTC. Its translation is CASSQDPSQGRSEQYF. This rearrangement joins TRBV4-2 to TRBJ2-7, with D possibly matching TRBD1 (6 bases). Germline values: CDR1 LGHNA, CDR2 YNFKEQ. The germline V and J ends were trimmed by 0 bases and 6 bases, with 18 bases remaining between them. The CDR3 covers 16 residues.

The chain recombines TRBV7-9 with TRBJ2-1; 7 positions agree with TRBD2. This CDR3 comprises 13 residues. J was trimmed by 2 bases and V by 11 bases; bases with no gene match: 6. The germline CDR1 and CDR2 sequences are SEHNR and FQNEAQ (reference sequence). The CDR3 DNA is TGTGCCTCTGCAGGACTAGCCTACAATGAGCAGTTCTTC. This encodes CASAGLAYNEQFF.

The chain uses TRBV7-8 and TRBJ2-3; tentative D call: TRBD2 (6 bases). Germline lookup yields CDR1 SGHVS and CDR2 FQNEAQ. V was cut by 0 bases and J by 1 base, with 17 bases left in between. The CDR3 has 18 amino acids. Here the CDR3 reads CASSLAVAGPRGTDTQYF. The CDR3 DNA reads as TGTGCCAGCAGCTTAGCGGTGGCGGGGCCAAGAGGCACAGATACGCAGTATTTT.

J is TRBJ2-5 and V is TRBV5-1; 7 bases map to TRBD1. The junction had 11 bases not matched to a gene; V was cut back by 7 bases and J by 5 bases. This CDR3 is 14 amino acids long. The germline gives CDR1 SGHRS, CDR2 YFSETQ. DNA for the CDR3: TGCGCCAGCGCTCGGACAGGAAAGGAGGAGACCCAGTACTTC. It translates to CASARTGKEETQYF.

The rearrangement joins TRBV13 to TRBJ2-1; D may be TRBD2 (6 bases). The CDR3 length is 14 residues. Trimming pared 5 bases from V and 5 bases from J, leaving 13 bases between. Germline loops: CDR1 PRHDT, CDR2 FYEKMQ (reference sequence). The CDR3 here is CASSPGLGHNEQFF. CDR3 bases: TGTGCCAGCAGCCCGGGACTCGGCCACAATGAGCAGTTCTTC.

The V gene is TRBV24-1, the J gene TRBJ2-1; 10 nucleotides align to TRBD2. CDR1 and CDR2 from the germline V gene are KGHDR and SFDVKD. The CDR3 is 19 amino acids. Trimming took 5 bases from V and 4 from J; bases not matched to a gene: 16. CDR3 coding DNA: TGTGCCACCAGTGCGGCTAGCGGGAGTCTAGTACTCCGGTACAATGAGCAGTTCTTC. This codes for CATSAASGSLVLRYNEQFF.

The chain carries TRBV5-1 and TRBJ2-3; 10 bases are a match to TRBD2. The CDR3 sequence is 19 residues long. With 4 bases clipped from V and 2 bases from J, the junction kept 16 bases outside the gene matches. Germline CDR1 and CDR2: SGHRS and YFSETQ. CDR3 coding DNA: TGCGCCAGCAGCCCCGACGCGAGCGGGAGGGCCCCTTCCACAGATACGCAGTATTTT. Protein product: CASSPDASGRAPSTDTQYF.

V usage is TRBV3-1 (or the pseudogene TRBV3-2) and J usage is TRBJ2-3; TRBD1 is a possible D gene (6 bases). Germline CDR1 LGHDT, CDR2 YNNKEL (reference sequence). The ends were cut back, 3 bases at V and 2 bases at J, with 12 bases in the middle. CDR3 length: 15 amino acids. CDR3 nucleotides: TGTGCCAGCAGCCAGGTAGGGGGATTCACAGATACGCAGTATTTT. Protein product: CASSQVGGFTDTQYF.

The V and J genes are TRBV2 and TRBJ2-1, with D possibly TRBD2 on 5 matching bases. The CDR3 is 15 residues long. Germline V CDR1 and CDR2: SNHLY, FYNNEI. The germline V and J ends were trimmed by 1 base and 7 bases, with 14 bases remaining between them. CDR3 nucleotides: TGTGCCAGCAGTGAAGAGTTTGGGAGCCATAATGAGCAGTTCTTC. Its translation: CASSEEFGSHNEQFF.

This clone has a single count. This chain uses TRBV5-1 with TRBJ1-6; TRBD1 agrees at 8 bases. CDR1 is SGHRS and CDR2 is YFSETQ in the germline V gene. J lost 5 bases, V lost 4 bases, and 11 bases had no gene match. This CDR3 is 17 amino acids long. The CDR3: CASSPTGGPPNNSPLHF. CDR3 bases: TGCGCCAGCAGCCCTACAGGGGGACCTCCTAATAATTCACCCCTCCACTTT.

This chain uses TRBV18 with TRBJ2-7; perhaps TRBD2 as D (6 bases). This CDR3 comprises 13 residues. Germline-derived CDR1 and CDR2 are KGHSH and LQKENI. Deletions cut 0 bases from V and 7 bases from J, with 10 bases between. The CDR3 DNA is TGTGCCAGCTCACCACCGGGGGGTGAAGAGCAGTACTTC. Its translation: CASSPPGGEEQYF.